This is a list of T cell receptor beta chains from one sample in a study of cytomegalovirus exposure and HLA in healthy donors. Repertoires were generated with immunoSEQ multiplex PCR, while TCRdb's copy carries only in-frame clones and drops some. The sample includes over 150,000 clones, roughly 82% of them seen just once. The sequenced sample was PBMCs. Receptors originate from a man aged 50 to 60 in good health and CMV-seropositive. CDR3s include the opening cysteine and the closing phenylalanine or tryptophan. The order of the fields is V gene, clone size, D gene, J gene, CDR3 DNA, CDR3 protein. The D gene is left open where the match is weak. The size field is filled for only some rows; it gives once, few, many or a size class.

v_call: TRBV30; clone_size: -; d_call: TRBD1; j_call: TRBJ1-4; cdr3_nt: TGTGCCTGGAGTGTATCTGGACAGGGGAGCGAAAAACTGTTTTTT; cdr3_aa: CAWSVSGQGSEKLFF
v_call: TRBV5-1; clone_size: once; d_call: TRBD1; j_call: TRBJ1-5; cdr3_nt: TGCGCCAGCAGCTTGAGACAGGGGGATCAGCCCCAGCATTTT; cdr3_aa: CASSLRQGDQPQHF
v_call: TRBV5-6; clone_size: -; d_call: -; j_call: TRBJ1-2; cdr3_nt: TGTGCCAGCAGCTTGGCCCCGACAGCTAACTATGGCTACACCTTC; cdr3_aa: CASSLAPTANYGYTF
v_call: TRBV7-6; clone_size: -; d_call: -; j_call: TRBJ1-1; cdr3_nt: TGTGCCAGCAGCAGGCAGGGAGACAGGAAAGGGGGTACTGAAGCTTTCTTT; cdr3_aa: CASSRQGDRKGGTEAFF
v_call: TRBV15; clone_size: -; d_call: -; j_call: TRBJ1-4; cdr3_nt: TGTGCCACCAGCAGAGAACAGGGTGTTGAAAAACTGTTTTTT; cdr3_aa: CATSREQGVEKLFF
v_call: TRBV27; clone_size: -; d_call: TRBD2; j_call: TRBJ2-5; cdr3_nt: TGTGCCAGCAGCCCTGAGGTGGGAGGGAAAAAGACCCAGTACTTC; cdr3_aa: CASSPEVGGKKTQYF
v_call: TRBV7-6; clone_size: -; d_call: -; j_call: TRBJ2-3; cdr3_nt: TGTGCCAGCAGCTTTTCGGGAGACCTACAGCAGTATTTT; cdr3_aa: CASSFSGDLQQYF
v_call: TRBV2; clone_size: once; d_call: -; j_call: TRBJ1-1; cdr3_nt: TGTGCCAGCATTCCAGACAGGAACACTGAAGCTTTCTTT; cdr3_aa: CASIPDRNTEAFF
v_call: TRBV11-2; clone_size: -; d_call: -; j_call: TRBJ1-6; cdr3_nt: TGTGCCAGCAGCCGTCTCCTACTAACCCGTTATAATTCACCCCTCCACTTT; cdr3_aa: CASSRLLLTRYNSPLHF
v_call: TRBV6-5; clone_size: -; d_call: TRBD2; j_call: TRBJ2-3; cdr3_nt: TGTGCCAGCAGTTACTCGTCGGGAGGGCCCACAGATACGCAGTATTTT; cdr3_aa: CASSYSSGGPTDTQYF
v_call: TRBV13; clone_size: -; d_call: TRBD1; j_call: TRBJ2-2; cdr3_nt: TGTGCCAGCAGCACTCGACAGGGGGCAAACACCGGGGAGCTGTTTTTT; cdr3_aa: CASSTRQGANTGELFF
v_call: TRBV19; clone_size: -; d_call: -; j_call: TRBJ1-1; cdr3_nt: TGTGCCAGTAGCGGGAGGCAACCGAACACTGAAGCTTTCTTT; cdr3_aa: CASSGRQPNTEAFF
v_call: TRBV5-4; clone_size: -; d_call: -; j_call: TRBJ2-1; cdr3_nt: TGTGCCAGCGGCTCAAGAGGGAGTATAAATGAGCAGTTCTTC; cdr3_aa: CASGSRGSINEQFF
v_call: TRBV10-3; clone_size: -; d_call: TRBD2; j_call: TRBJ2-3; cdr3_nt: TGTGCCATCAGTGAGCCGGGGACTAGCATCCACACAGATACGCAGTATTTT; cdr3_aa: CAISEPGTSIHTDTQYF
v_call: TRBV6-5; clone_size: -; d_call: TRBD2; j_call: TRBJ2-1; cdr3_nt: TGTGCCAGCCGAGGTAGCGGGAGGGATGAGCAGTTCTTC; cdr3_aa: CASRGSGRDEQFF
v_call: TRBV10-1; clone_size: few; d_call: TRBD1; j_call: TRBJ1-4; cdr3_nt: TGCGCCAGCATCCTACAGGGGGGAGCTAATGAAAAACTGTTTTTT; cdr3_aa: CASILQGGANEKLFF
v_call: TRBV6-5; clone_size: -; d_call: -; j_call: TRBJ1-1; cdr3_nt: TGTGCCAGCAGTTACGACAGGCCGCACACTGAAGCTTTCTTT; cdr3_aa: CASSYDRPHTEAFF
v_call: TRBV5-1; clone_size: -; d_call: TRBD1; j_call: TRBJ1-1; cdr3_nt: TGCGCCAGCGGGGACAGGGGTAAAGGGAACACTGAAGCTTTCTTT; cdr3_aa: CASGDRGKGNTEAFF
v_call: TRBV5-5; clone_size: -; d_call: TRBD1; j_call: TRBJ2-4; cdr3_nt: TGTGCCAGCAGCTTCTTCCCGGGACAGGGGGCGATGGCCAAAAACATTCAGTACTTC; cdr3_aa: CASSFFPGQGAMAKNIQYF
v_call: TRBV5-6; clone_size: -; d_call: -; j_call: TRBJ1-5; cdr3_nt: TGTGCCAGCAGCTGGGGGGGTAGGTCGGGCAATCAGCCCCAGCATTTT; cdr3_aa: CASSWGGRSGNQPQHF
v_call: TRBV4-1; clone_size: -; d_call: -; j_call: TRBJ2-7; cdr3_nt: TGCGCCAGCAGCCAAGATTCAGGCTCCTACGAGCAGTACTTC; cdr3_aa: CASSQDSGSYEQYF
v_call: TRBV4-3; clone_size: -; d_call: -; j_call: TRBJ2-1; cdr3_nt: TGCGCCAGCAGCCAAGTAATTTCCTACAATGAGCAGTTCTTC; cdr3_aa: CASSQVISYNEQFF
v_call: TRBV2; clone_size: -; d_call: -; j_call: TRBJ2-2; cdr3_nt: TGTGCCAGCAGCCCCGGAGGGAGCGGGGAGCTGTTTTTT; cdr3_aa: CASSPGGSGELFF
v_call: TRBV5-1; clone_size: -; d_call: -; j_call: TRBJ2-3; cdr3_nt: TGCGCCAGCAGTTACAGGGCGGGCACAGATACGCAGTATTTT; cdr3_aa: CASSYRAGTDTQYF
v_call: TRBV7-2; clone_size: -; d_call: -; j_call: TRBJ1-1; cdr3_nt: TGTGCCAGCAGCTTAGCGGGCGCGGGAACTGAAGCTTTCTTT; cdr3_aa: CASSLAGAGTEAFF
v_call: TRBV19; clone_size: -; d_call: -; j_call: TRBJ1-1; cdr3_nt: TGTGCCAGTAGACCCGTGGGGGGGCGAACTGAAGCTTTCTTT; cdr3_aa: CASRPVGGRTEAFF
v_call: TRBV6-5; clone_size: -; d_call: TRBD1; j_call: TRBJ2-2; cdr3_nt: TGTGCCATCGCCGGACAGGGGGGGAACACCGGGGAGCTGTTTTTT; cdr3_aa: CAIAGQGGNTGELFF
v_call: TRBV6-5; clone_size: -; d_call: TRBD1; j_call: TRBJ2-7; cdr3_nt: TGTGCCAGCAGATTCGACAGGGACTACGAGCAGTACTTC; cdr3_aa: CASRFDRDYEQYF
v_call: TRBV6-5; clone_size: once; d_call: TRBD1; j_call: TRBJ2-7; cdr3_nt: TGTGCCACCCGATCAGGACAGGGAACCTACGAGCAGTACTTC; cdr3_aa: CATRSGQGTYEQYF
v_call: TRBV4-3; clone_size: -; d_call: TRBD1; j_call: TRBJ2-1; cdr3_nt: TGCGCCAGCAGCCAAGGGACAGGGGGCAATGAGCAGTTCTTC; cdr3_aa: CASSQGTGGNEQFF
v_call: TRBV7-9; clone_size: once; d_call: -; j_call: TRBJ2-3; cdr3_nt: TGTGCCAGCAGAAAACACACAGATACGCAGTATTTT; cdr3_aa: CASRKHTDTQYF
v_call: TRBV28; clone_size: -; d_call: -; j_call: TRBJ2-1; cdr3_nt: TGTGCCAGCAGTTTAAACAGGGACAATGAGCAGTTCTTC; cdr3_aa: CASSLNRDNEQFF
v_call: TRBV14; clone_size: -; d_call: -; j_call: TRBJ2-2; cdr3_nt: TGTGCCAGCAGCCAAGATGTTCGGGGGTTAGGGAACACCGGGGAGCTGTTTTTT; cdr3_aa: CASSQDVRGLGNTGELFF
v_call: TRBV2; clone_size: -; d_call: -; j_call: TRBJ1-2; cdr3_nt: TGTGCCAGCAGTGTGCGAAGCCGGGGGACTAGTGGCTACACCTTC; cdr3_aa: CASSVRSRGTSGYTF
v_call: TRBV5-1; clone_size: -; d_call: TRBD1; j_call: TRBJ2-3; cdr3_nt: TGCGCCAGCAGGCCCGGGACAGGGGGCGCGGATACGCAGTATTTT; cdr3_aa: CASRPGTGGADTQYF
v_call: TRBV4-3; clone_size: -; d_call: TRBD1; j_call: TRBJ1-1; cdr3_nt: TGCGCCAGCAGCCAAGCCGACAGGGTAACCCGAGGGAACACTGAAGCTTTCTTT; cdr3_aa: CASSQADRVTRGNTEAFF
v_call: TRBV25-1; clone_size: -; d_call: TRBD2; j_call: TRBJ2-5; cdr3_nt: TGTGCCAGCAGTGAATCTCTAGCGGGAGCGGGAGAGACCCAGTACTTC; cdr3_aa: CASSESLAGAGETQYF
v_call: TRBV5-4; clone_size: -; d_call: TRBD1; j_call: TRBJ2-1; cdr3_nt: TGTGCCAGCAGCCAAGACAGGGGGAGCAATGAGCAGTTCTTC; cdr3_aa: CASSQDRGSNEQFF
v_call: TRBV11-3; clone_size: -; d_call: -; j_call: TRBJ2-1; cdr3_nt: TGTGCCAGCAGCTCGATTATAGGGGACAATGAGCAGTTCTTC; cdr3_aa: CASSSIIGDNEQFF
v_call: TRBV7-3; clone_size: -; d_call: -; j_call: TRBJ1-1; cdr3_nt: TGTGCCAGCAGCTTAGAGGTTGGGAACACTGAAGCTTTCTTT; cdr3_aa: CASSLEVGNTEAFF
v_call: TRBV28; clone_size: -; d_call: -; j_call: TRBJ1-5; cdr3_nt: TGTGCCGTAAGGGGACGGGGGGTTCGGCCCCAGCATTTT; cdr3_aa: CAVRGRGVRPQHF